Reported below is one TCR beta chain. Its antigen has not been determined. No much larger clone is present one base from it, and per-base qualities are unavailable. The record originates from a study of CD8+ T cells in alopecia areata (dated 2018 in TCRdb). For the study in its entirety: The treated patients took part in an open-label pilot trial in which moderate-to-severe alopecia areata was treated with oral tofacitinib at 5 to 10 mg twice daily. Tofacitinib was administered for 6 to 18 months, and 6 months of follow-up off drug were then conducted to assess delayed response and recurrence. The study used high-throughput TCRbeta sequencing to examine T cell clonal expansion in alopecia areata, in both the C3H/HeJ mouse model and human patients. In humans, TCRbeta sequencing was performed on scalp tissue and on sorted CD4+ and CD8+ peripheral blood T cells from healthy controls and from patients with patchy or totalis/universalis alopecia areata. Biopsies were taken from tofacitinib-treated patients at baseline and at 4 and 24 weeks of treatment, and a later scalp biopsy was taken in several of the tofacitinib-treated patients. Clonality in the scalp was compared among normal scalp (n=4), patchy alopecia areata scalp (n=8), and alopecia totalis/universalis scalp (n=8). The RNA source kit depended on sample type: the PAXgene miRNA kit for fixed scalp, the miRNeasy kit for PBMCs, and the RNeasy kit for mouse skin. TCRbeta CDR3 regions were amplified by immunoSEQ multiplex PCR with 35 Vbeta forward and 13 Jbeta reverse primers. General findings and caveats noted by the study authors: Scalp TCR repertoire analysis is complicated because resident alphabeta T cells in normal human skin are also sequenced, whereas mouse skin is dominated by gammadelta T cells. Shared TCR sequences between patients were less evident than in mice, which may be partly attributable to HLA diversity in the patient population. Higher clonality and more expanded CD8+ clones were observed in lesional scalp than in normal scalp, particularly in alopecia totalis/universalis, a finding suggestive of antigenic drive.

Receptor amplification or capture employed the immunoSEQ multiplex PCR assay. To provide template for TCR sequencing, every sample had RNA extracted and reverse transcribed into cDNA. First-strand cDNA was synthesized with SuperScript III using a 2:1 mix of oligo-dT and random hexamers. A synthetic immune receptor repertoire was used to gauge amplification bias, and whatever bias remained was removed computationally. The study's own analysis went as follows. After raw reads were preprocessed to remove errors, the CDR3 was defined following IMGT conventions as running from the conserved cysteine to phenylalanine. To get clonality, Shannon entropy was normalized by log2 of the number of productive unique TCRs and the result was subtracted from 1. Scalp TCRbeta sequences were cross-referenced with sorted blood CD4 and CD8 repertoires so that the CD4 or CD8 identity of scalp clones could be inferred. TCRdb limited this immuneACCESS table to in-frame rearrangements with V and J called. A share of clones is missing; checked studies link under half to unresolved V genes, and the rest is unexplained. The V and J calls and clone size are taken from that table; D and trimming were inferred from the DNA. Here the sample has under 70,000 clones; about 96% occur a single time. In total, the top ten clones hold around 25% of the sample.

The sample's time point label, in plain terms: baseline before oral tofacitinib. Lesional scalp punch biopsies and peripheral blood were collected from alopecia areata patients. PBMCs were separated by density centrifugation and stained for CD3, CD4 and CD8, after which CD4+ and CD8+ T cells were sorted on a FACSAria. Including cysteine and phenylalanine, the CDR3 has 13 amino acids. Only the CDR3 region is kept as DNA, spanning 39 bases read in frame from base 1. V and J lose 3 bases and 5 bases, and a span of 10 bases separates them. CDR1 is given as ENHRY and CDR2 as SYGVKD, both from the germline V gene.

The sample was CD8+ T cells sorted from blood, taken at week 0. The sequence came from a human donor with alopecia areata. The chain was built from TRBV10-3 and TRBJ2-5; the D region possibly corresponds to TRBD1 (5 bases align). The DNA is as follows: TGTGCCATCAGTGAAGACAGTCCGGAGACCCAGTACTTC. Translated, it gives CAISEDSPETQYF.